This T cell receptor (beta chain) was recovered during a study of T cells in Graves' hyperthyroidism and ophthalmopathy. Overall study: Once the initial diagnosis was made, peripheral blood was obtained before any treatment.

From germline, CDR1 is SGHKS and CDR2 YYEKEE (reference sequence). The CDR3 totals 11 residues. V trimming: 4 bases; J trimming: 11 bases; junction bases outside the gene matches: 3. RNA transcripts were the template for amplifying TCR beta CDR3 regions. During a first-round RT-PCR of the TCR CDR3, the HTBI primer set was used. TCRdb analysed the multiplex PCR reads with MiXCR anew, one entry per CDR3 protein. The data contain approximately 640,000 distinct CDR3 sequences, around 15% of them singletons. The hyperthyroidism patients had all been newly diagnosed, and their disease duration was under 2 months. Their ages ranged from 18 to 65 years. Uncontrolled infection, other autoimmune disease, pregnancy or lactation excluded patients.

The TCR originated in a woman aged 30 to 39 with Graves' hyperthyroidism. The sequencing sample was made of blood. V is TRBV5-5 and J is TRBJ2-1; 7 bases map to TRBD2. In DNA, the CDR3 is TGTGCCAGCAGCCTACTAGCGCAGCAGTTCTTC. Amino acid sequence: CASSLLAQQFF.